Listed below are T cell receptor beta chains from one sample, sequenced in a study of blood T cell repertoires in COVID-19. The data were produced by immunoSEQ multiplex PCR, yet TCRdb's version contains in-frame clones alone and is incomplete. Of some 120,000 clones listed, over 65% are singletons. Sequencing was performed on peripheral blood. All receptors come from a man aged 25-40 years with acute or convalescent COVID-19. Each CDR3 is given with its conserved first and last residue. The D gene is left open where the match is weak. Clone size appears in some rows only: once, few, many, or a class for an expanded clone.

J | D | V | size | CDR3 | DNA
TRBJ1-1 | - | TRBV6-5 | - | CASTREGLNTEAFF | TGTGCCAGCACGCGGGAGGGACTGAACACTGAAGCTTTCTTT
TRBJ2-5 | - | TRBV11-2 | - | CASSLDYQETQYF | TGTGCCAGCAGTCTGGACTACCAAGAGACCCAGTACTTC
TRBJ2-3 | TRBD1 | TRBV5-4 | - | CASSWGTGVTDTQYF | TGTGCCAGCAGCTGGGGGACAGGAGTCACAGATACGCAGTATTTT
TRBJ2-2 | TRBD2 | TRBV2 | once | CASSGLAGGFGELFF | TGTGCCAGCAGTGGACTAGCGGGAGGGTTCGGGGAGCTGTTTTTT
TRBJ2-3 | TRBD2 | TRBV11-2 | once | CASSLPSGGLTDTQYF | TGTGCCAGCAGCCTCCCTAGCGGGGGGCTCACAGATACGCAGTATTTT
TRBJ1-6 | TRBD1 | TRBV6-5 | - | CASSLDRVDSPLHF | TGTGCCAGCAGTTTGGACAGGGTAGATTCACCCCTCCACTTT
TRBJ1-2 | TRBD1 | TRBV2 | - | CASIKRGQGTNYGYTF | TGTGCCAGCATCAAAAGGGGACAGGGGACTAACTATGGCTACACCTTC
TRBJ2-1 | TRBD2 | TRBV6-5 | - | CASRLAGDYNEQFF | TGTGCCAGCAGGCTAGCGGGAGATTACAATGAGCAGTTCTTC
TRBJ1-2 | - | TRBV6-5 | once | CASSPGANYGYTF | TGTGCCAGCAGTCCAGGGGCAAACTATGGCTACACCTTC
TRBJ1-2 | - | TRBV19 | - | CASSQDSDYGYTF | TGTGCCAGCAGCCAAGACAGTGACTATGGCTACACCTTC
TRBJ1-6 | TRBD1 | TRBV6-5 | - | CASTIRDRDNSPLHF | TGTGCCAGCACCATCCGGGACAGGGATAATTCACCCCTCCACTTT
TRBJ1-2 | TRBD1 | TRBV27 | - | CASSIRRGQGAWGYTF | TGTGCCAGCAGTATTCGGAGAGGACAGGGGGCTTGGGGCTACACCTTC
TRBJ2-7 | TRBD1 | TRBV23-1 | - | CASSRQGITYEQYF | TGCGCCAGCAGTCGACAGGGCATAACCTACGAGCAGTACTTC
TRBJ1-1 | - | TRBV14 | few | CASSHQGRGTTEAFF | TGTGCCAGCAGCCATCAAGGACGGGGGACCACTGAAGCTTTCTTT
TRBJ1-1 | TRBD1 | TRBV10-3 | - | CATGGTGGFLLF | TGTGCCACGGGGGGGACAGGGGGCTTCCTGCTCTTT
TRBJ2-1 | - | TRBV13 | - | CASSSTIRWAEQFF | TGTGCCAGCAGCTCCACCATACGTTGGGCTGAGCAGTTCTTC
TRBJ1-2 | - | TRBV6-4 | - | CASSDTTGNYGYTF | TGTGCCAGCAGTGATACTACAGGAAACTATGGCTACACCTTC
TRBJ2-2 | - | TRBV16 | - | CASSQYHTGGSTGELFF | TGTGCCAGCAGCCAATACCATACGGGGGGCAGCACCGGGGAGCTGTTTTTT
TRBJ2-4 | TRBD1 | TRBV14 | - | CASSQDRQGVQYF | TGTGCCAGCAGCCAAGATCGACAGGGGGTTCAGTACTTC
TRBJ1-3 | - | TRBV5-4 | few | CASSLGRNSGNTIYF | TGTGCCAGCAGCTTGGGCAGGAACTCTGGAAACACCATATATTTT
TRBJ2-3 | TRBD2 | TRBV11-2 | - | CASTPRTGGGRTDTQYF | TGTGCCAGCACCCCCCGGACGGGCGGGGGTAGAACAGATACGCAGTATTTT
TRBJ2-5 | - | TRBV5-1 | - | CASSSDSLQETQYF | TGCGCCAGCAGCTCGGACAGCCTCCAAGAGACCCAGTACTTC
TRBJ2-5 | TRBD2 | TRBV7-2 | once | CASRRGLAAETQYF | TGTGCCAGCAGGCGAGGACTAGCGGCGGAGACCCAGTACTTC
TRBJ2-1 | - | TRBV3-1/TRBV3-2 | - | CASSESTGRGNEQFF | TGTGCCAGCAGTGAATCGACGGGTAGAGGGAATGAGCAGTTCTTC
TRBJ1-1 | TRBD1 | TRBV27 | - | CASGRGRNTEAFF | TGTGCCAGCGGCAGGGGGCGGAACACTGAAGCTTTCTTT
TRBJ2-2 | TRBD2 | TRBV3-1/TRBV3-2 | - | CASSPIPGTSYGELFF | TGTGCCAGCAGCCCCATACCCGGGACTAGCTACGGGGAGCTGTTTTTT
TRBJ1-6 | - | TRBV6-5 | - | CASKENPGSPLHF | TGTGCCAGCAAAGAGAACCCAGGGTCACCCCTCCACTTT
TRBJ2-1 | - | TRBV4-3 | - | CASSQVGSLDEQFF | TGCGCCAGCAGCCAAGTAGGGAGTCTGGATGAGCAGTTCTTC
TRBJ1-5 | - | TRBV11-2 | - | CASKGEGNQPQHF | TGTGCCAGCAAGGGGGAAGGCAATCAGCCCCAGCATTTT
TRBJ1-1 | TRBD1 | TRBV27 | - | CASSFSGGTEAFF | TGTGCCAGCAGTTTCTCAGGGGGCACTGAAGCTTTCTTT
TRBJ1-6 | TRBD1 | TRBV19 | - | CASTLGTANSPLHF | TGTGCCAGTACCCTCGGGACAGCAAATTCACCCCTCCACTTT
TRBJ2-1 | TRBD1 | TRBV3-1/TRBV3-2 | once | CASSRGQGTVNEQFF | TGTGCCAGCAGCCGGGGACAGGGTACAGTTAATGAGCAGTTCTTC
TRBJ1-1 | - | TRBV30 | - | CAWSEDSTYTEAFF | TGTGCCTGGAGTGAGGACAGTACATACACTGAAGCTTTCTTT
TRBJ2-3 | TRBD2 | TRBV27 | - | CASSMIAGGKDTQYF | TGTGCCAGCAGTATGATAGCGGGAGGGAAAGATACGCAGTATTTT
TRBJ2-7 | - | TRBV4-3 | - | CASSPRVSVAYEQYF | TGCGCCAGCAGCCCCCGGGTCAGCGTGGCCTACGAGCAGTACTTC
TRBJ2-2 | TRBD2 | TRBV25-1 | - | CASSEFLASGGTGELFF | TGTGCCAGCAGTGAATTTCTCGCTAGCGGGGGGACCGGGGAGCTGTTTTTT
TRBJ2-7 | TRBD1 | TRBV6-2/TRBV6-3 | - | CASRPTGGYEQYF | TGTGCCAGCAGGCCTACAGGGGGTTACGAGCAGTACTTC
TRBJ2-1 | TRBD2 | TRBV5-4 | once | CASSSLAGTYNEQFF | TGTGCCAGCAGCTCTTTAGCGGGAACCTACAATGAGCAGTTCTTC
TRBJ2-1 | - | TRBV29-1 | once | CSVGVAANEQFF | TGCAGCGTAGGGGTAGCGGCCAATGAGCAGTTCTTC
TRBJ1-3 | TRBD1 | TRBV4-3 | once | CASSQTTGTARNTIYF | TGCGCCAGCAGCCAGACGACAGGGACGGCGCGAAACACCATATATTTT
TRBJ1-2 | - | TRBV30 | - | CAWSLMGGYGYTF | TGTGCCTGGAGCCTCATGGGAGGCTATGGCTACACCTTC
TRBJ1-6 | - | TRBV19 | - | CASSIRHSSSYNSPLHF | TGTGCCAGTAGTATTCGACACTCGAGCTCCTATAATTCACCCCTCCACTTT
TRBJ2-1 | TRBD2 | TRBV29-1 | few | CSVHTSGRKQFF | TGCAGCGTTCACACTAGCGGGAGAAAGCAGTTCTTC
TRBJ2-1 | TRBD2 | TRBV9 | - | CASSASGSWYNEQFF | TGTGCCAGCAGCGCTAGCGGGAGCTGGTACAATGAGCAGTTCTTC
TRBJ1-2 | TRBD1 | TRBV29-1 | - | CSANLGTAYGYTF | TGCAGCGCAAACCTCGGGACAGCTTATGGCTACACCTTC
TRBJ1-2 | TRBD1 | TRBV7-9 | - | CASSSIMGTAANYGYTF | TGTGCCAGCAGCTCGATTATGGGGACAGCCGCTAACTATGGCTACACCTTC
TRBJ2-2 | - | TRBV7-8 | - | CASSLVGDSLTGELFF | TGTGCCAGCAGCTTAGTAGGGGACTCTCTTACCGGGGAGCTGTTTTTT
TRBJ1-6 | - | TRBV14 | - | CASSQEGGNSPLHF | TGTGCCAGCAGCCAAGAAGGGGGAAATTCACCCCTCCACTTT